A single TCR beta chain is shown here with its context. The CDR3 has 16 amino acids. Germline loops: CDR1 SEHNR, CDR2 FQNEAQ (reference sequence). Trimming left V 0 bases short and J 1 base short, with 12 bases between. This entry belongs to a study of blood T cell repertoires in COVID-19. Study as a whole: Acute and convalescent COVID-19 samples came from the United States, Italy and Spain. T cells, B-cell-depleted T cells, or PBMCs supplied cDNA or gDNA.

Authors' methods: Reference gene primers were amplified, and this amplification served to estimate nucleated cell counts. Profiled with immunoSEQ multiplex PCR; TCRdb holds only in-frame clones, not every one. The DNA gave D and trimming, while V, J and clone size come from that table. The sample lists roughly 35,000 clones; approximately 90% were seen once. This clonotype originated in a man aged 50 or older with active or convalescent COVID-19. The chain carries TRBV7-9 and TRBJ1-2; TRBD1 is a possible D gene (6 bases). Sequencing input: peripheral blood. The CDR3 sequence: CASSLAGAGFNYGYTF. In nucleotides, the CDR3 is TGTGCCAGCAGCTTAGCGGGGGCAGGCTTTAACTATGGCTACACCTTC.